Listed below are T cell receptor beta chains from one sample, sequenced in a study of beta chain features in type 1 diabetes. Only in-frame clones appear in the TCRdb table, and some are missing; sequencing was by immunoSEQ multiplex PCR. Seen here are some 270,000 clones, roughly 10% observed once, and the top ten hold around 0.017%. Sequencing was performed on naive CD4+ T cells from blood. The receptors derive from a young man with type 1 diabetes. The CDR3 runs from the conserved cysteine through the conserved F or W. The D gene is left open where the match is weak. Clone size is not always given. Where it is, it says once, few, many or a class for expanded clones.

j_gene: TRBJ2-7; d_gene: NA; abundance: NA; v_gene: TRBV28; CDR3nt: TGTGCCAGCAGTCCCCCGACAGGATCCTACGAGCAGTACTTC; CDR3aa: CASSPPTGSYEQYF
j_gene: TRBJ2-5; d_gene: NA; abundance: NA; v_gene: TRBV18; CDR3nt: TGTGCCAGCTCACCATCTAATGACAGGCCGGAGACCCAGTACTTC; CDR3aa: CASSPSNDRPETQYF
j_gene: TRBJ1-6; d_gene: TRBD1; abundance: NA; v_gene: TRBV9; CDR3nt: TGTGCCAGCAGCGTAAGGGGACAGCTGTATTCACCCCTCCACTTT; CDR3aa: CASSVRGQLYSPLHF
j_gene: TRBJ1-2; d_gene: TRBD1; abundance: NA; v_gene: TRBV5-1; CDR3nt: TGCGCCAGCAGCGGGACCGAGGGGGCCCATGGCTACACCTTC; CDR3aa: CASSGTEGAHGYTF
j_gene: TRBJ2-1; d_gene: NA; abundance: few; v_gene: TRBV30; CDR3nt: TGTGCCTGGAGTCCCCCGGGGGGCCAGGGTGAGCAGTTCTTC; CDR3aa: CAWSPPGGQGEQFF
j_gene: TRBJ1-2; d_gene: NA; abundance: NA; v_gene: TRBV4-2; CDR3nt: TGTGCCAGCAGCCACCACCGCGGGAGTCAGGGCTACACCTTC; CDR3aa: CASSHHRGSQGYTF
j_gene: TRBJ2-7; d_gene: NA; abundance: few; v_gene: TRBV30; CDR3nt: TGTGCCTGGAATTTTGACAGAGCCTACGAGCAGTACTTC; CDR3aa: CAWNFDRAYEQYF
j_gene: TRBJ1-2; d_gene: NA; abundance: few; v_gene: TRBV19; CDR3nt: TGTGCCAGTAGGCGCAACTATGGCTACACCTTC; CDR3aa: CASRRNYGYTF
j_gene: TRBJ2-2; d_gene: NA; abundance: few; v_gene: TRBV27; CDR3nt: TGTGCCAGCCACCGGAGAGGGGGAGGGGGGAACACCGGGGAGCTGTTTTTT; CDR3aa: CASHRRGGGGNTGELFF
j_gene: TRBJ2-5; d_gene: NA; abundance: NA; v_gene: TRBV4-2; CDR3nt: TGTGCCAGCAGCCCGGAAGGGGGACAAGAGACCCAGTACTTC; CDR3aa: CASSPEGGQETQYF
j_gene: TRBJ2-1; d_gene: NA; abundance: NA; v_gene: TRBV5-1; CDR3nt: TGCGCCAGCAGCTTGGTTGCGGGTGGCTCCTACAATGAGCAGTTCTTC; CDR3aa: CASSLVAGGSYNEQFF
j_gene: TRBJ2-7; d_gene: NA; abundance: few; v_gene: TRBV18; CDR3nt: TGTGCCAGCTCACCACTATCAGTGGAGGGGGAGCAGTACTTC; CDR3aa: CASSPLSVEGEQYF
j_gene: TRBJ2-5; d_gene: NA; abundance: few; v_gene: TRBV7-2; CDR3nt: TGTGCCAGCAGCTTGGAAAGACAGGTTCAAGAGACCCAGTACTTC; CDR3aa: CASSLERQVQETQYF
j_gene: TRBJ1-5; d_gene: NA; abundance: NA; v_gene: TRBV7-2; CDR3nt: TGTGCCAGCAGCTACCTAATCGGACGGGGTCAGCCCCAGCATTTT; CDR3aa: CASSYLIGRGQPQHF
j_gene: TRBJ2-3; d_gene: NA; abundance: NA; v_gene: TRBV19; CDR3nt: TGTGCCAGTAGTATAGATCAGGGGACCACGCAGTATTTT; CDR3aa: CASSIDQGTTQYF
j_gene: TRBJ1-1; d_gene: NA; abundance: NA; v_gene: TRBV2; CDR3nt: TGTGCCAGCAGTGGGGGGGTCATGAACACTGAAGCTTTCTTT; CDR3aa: CASSGGVMNTEAFF
j_gene: TRBJ1-2; d_gene: TRBD1; abundance: few; v_gene: TRBV18; CDR3nt: TGTGCCAGCTCACCACGAGAAAACAGGGGTATTGGCTACACCTTC; CDR3aa: CASSPRENRGIGYTF
j_gene: TRBJ1-1; d_gene: NA; abundance: NA; v_gene: TRBV13; CDR3nt: TGTGCCAGCAGTTTACTCCTGAACACTGAAGCTTTCTTT; CDR3aa: CASSLLLNTEAFF